These 21 T cell receptor beta chains came from one sample sequenced in a study of PD-L1 blockade in urothelial cancer. The repertoire was sequenced with immunoSEQ multiplex PCR; TCRdb's copy has only in-frame clones and lacks some. The sample consists of 40,000 to 50,000 clones, roughly 86% of them appearing once. The time point: peripheral blood 6 weeks after treatment start. Specimen: PBMCs, collected around atezolizumab (anti-PD-L1) treatment. The receptors were gathered from a man aged 55 to 70 with urothelial cancer.

The genes are TRBV7-2 and TRBJ1-2; the match to TRBD1 covers 7 bases. V lost 4 bases to trimming and J lost 5 bases; unmatched junction nucleotides: 10. This CDR3 comprises 15 residues. From germline, CDR1 is SGHTA and CDR2 FQGNSA. The CDR3 sequence: CASSSTGPGLYGYTF. In DNA form, the CDR3 reads TGTGCCAGCAGCTCGACAGGGCCCGGCTTATATGGCTACACCTTC. Variable domain in full (rest from reference TRBV7-2 and TRBJ1-2): GAGVSQSPSNKVTEKGKDVELRCDPISGHTALYWYRQSLGQGLEFLIYFQGNSAPDKSGLPSDRFSAERTGGSVSTLTIQRTQQEDSAVYLCASSSTGPGLYGYTFGSGTRLTVV.

This clone came up a few times. The V and J genes are TRBV6-6 and TRBJ2-3, with 8 nucleotides matching TRBD2. Germline loops: CDR1 MNHNY, CDR2 SVGAGI (reference sequence). The length of the CDR3 is 16 residues. The V segment lost 2 bases and the J segment 0 bases; nucleotides outside the gene matches: 4. The CDR3 DNA reads TGTGCCAGCAGTTACCTTAGCGGGACTAGCACAGATACGCAGTATTTT. Encoded protein: CASSYLSGTSTDTQYF.

The chain carries TRBV28 and TRBJ2-3; 7 bases align to TRBD2. The trim removed 7 bases at V and 4 bases at J, leaving 11 bases unmatched. This CDR3 has 15 residues. CDR1 is MDHEN, CDR2 SYDVKM, per germline. This CDR3 reads CASTPAGTGADTQYF. CDR3 nucleotide sequence: TGTGCCAGCACCCCAGCGGGGACCGGCGCAGATACGCAGTATTTT.

The sample holds one count of this clone. The J gene is TRBJ2-1, the V gene TRBV11-2, with 12 bases aligning to TRBD2. The CDR3 extends over 13 amino acids. V lost 5 bases and J lost 13; bases outside the gene matches: 6. CDR1 is SGHAT, CDR2 FQNNGV, per germline. For the CDR3, the DNA is TGTGCCAGCAGCCCCGAGACTAGCGGGGGACAGTTCTTC. Translated, it gives CASSPETSGGQFF.

V gene TRBV23-1 combines with J gene TRBJ1-3; TRBD1 aligns across 7 bases. TRBV23-1 is recorded as an ORF, its role being uncertain. The V segment lost 1 base and the J segment 4 bases; nucleotides outside the gene matches: 13. This CDR3 comprises 18 residues. CDR3 coding DNA: TGCGCCAGCAGTCAATGGGACAGACAGGCCTATACCGGAAACACCATATATTTT. It encodes CASSQWDRQAYTGNTIYF.

This clone was observed a few times. The V and J genes are TRBV4-2 and TRBJ1-2, with 10 bases that match TRBD1. The CDR3 has 18 amino acids. V shed 0 bases and J 4 bases; nucleotides not matched to a gene: 11. Germline values: CDR1 LGHNA, CDR2 YNFKEQ. In nucleotides, the CDR3 is TGTGCCAGCAGCCAAGATAAGGCGGGACAGGGGCTGGGCTATGGCTACACCTTC. Protein sequence: CASSQDKAGQGLGYGYTF.

The chain employs TRBV28 and TRBJ2-1; 12 nucleotides line up with TRBD2. CDR1 MDHEN and CDR2 SYDVKM come from the germline V gene. The V and J ends lost 5 bases and 6 bases, in that order; junction bases with no gene match: 5. This CDR3 region has 15 residues. The CDR3 sequence: CASSARLAGVNEQFF. CDR3 DNA sequence: TGTGCCAGCAGTGCCCGACTAGCGGGAGTCAATGAGCAGTTCTTC.

The V call is TRBV7-9, the J call TRBJ1-1; D may be TRBD1 (6 bases). CDR1 is SEHNR, CDR2 FQNEAQ, per germline (reference sequence). The CDR3 is made up of 16 amino acids. Deletions cut 5 bases from V and 3 bases from J, with 19 bases between. The CDR3 region is CASSALRGLGDTEAFF. CDR3 in DNA: TGTGCCAGCAGCGCCCTGCGGGGGCTGGGGGACACTGAAGCTTTCTTT.

The chain is built from TRBV2 and TRBJ2-6; D uncertain. This CDR3 is 15 amino acids long. Germline-derived CDR1 and CDR2 are SNHLY and FYNNEI. The V end was cut by 5 bases, the J end by 0 bases, with 8 bases between. CDR3 in DNA: TGTGCCAGCAGTCTGAGTTCCTCTGGGGCCAACGTCCTGACTTTC. It specifies CASSLSSSGANVLTF.

V usage is TRBV15 and J usage is TRBJ2-2; 9 positions agree with TRBD1. The CDR3 runs to 15 residues. V lost 1 base, J lost 3 bases, and 0 bases stayed unmatched. Germline V gene data show CDR1 as LNHNV and CDR2 as YYDKDF (reference sequence). The DNA for the CDR3 is TGTGCCACCAGCAGAGGGGACAGGGACACCGGGGAGCTGTTTTTT. Residues: CATSRGDRDTGELFF.

The rearrangement uses TRBV2 and TRBJ2-1, with 11 nucleotides matching TRBD2. The CDR3 loop spans 15 amino acids. V lost 4 bases and J lost 6; bases outside the gene matches: 5. Germline CDR1 reads SNHLY; CDR2 reads FYNNEI. CDR3 DNA sequence: TGTGCCAGCAGTGTACTAGCGGGAGAGATCAATGAGCAGTTCTTC. It translates to CASSVLAGEINEQFF.

The CDR3 sequence: CASSDYQETQYF. The CDR3 nucleotides are TGTGCCAGCAGTGACTACCAAGAGACCCAGTACTTC. This chain uses TRBV6-1 with TRBJ2-5; D is ambiguous. Germline CDR1 and CDR2: MNHNS and SASEGT. V dropped 3 bases and J dropped 0 bases, with 2 bases sitting between them. CDR3 size: 12 residues.

The rearrangement uses TRBV15 and TRBJ2-1; 14 bases align to TRBD2. CDR1 and CDR2 (germline): LNHNV, YYDKDF (reference sequence). This CDR3 region has 18 residues. V lost 4 bases to trimming and J lost 5 bases; unmatched junction nucleotides: 10. The CDR3 nucleotides are TGTGCCACCAGCACGAAGACTAGCGGGAGGGCGAGGGACAATGAGCAGTTCTTC. Its protein product is CATSTKTSGRARDNEQFF.

V usage is TRBV28 and J usage is TRBJ2-7; 7 nucleotides agree with TRBD2. CDR1 and CDR2 from the germline V gene are MDHEN and SYDVKM. The CDR3 spans 15 residues. V shed 3 bases and J 4 bases; nucleotides not matched to a gene: 9. In DNA form, the CDR3 reads TGTGCCAGCAGTTTGGGGCTAGCGGACATTTACGAGCAGTACTTC. This gives the protein CASSLGLADIYEQYF.

V is TRBV4-2 and J is TRBJ1-1; no firm D call. There are 15 residues in the CDR3. The V end was cut by 1 base, the J end by 0 bases, with 9 bases between. Germline V gene data show CDR1 as LGHNA and CDR2 as YNFKEQ. The CDR3 here is CASSQADGVNTEAFF. The DNA for the CDR3 is TGTGCCAGCAGCCAAGCCGACGGAGTGAACACTGAAGCTTTCTTT.

This chain links TRBV6-1 with TRBJ2-1; TRBD2 aligns across 10 bases. The CDR3 has 15 residues. V dropped 7 bases and J dropped 6; count of bases not matched to a gene: 9. The germline V gene has CDR1 MNHNS and CDR2 SASEGT. CDR3: CASISGAGGGNEQFF. The DNA for the CDR3 is TGTGCCAGCATCTCTGGAGCGGGGGGGGGCAATGAGCAGTTCTTC.

This rearrangement joins TRBV28 to TRBJ1-1; D is unclear. Looked up from germline, CDR1 is MDHEN and CDR2 is SYDVKM. This CDR3 is 15 amino acids long. Trimming left V 6 bases short and J 1 base short, with 15 bases between. The chain's CDR3 is CASRSTQATNTEAFF. The CDR3 nucleotides read TGTGCCAGCAGATCAACTCAAGCAACGAACACTGAAGCTTTCTTT.

The chain has TRBV7-2 and TRBJ1-5, with 7 bases matching TRBD1. The CDR3 is made up of 15 amino acids. V lost 6 bases to trimming and J lost 4 bases; unmatched junction nucleotides: 9. Germline V gene data show CDR1 as SGHTA and CDR2 as FQGNSA. CDR3: CASSRDSRANQPQHF. DNA of the CDR3: TGTGCCAGCAGTCGGGACAGCAGGGCAAATCAGCCCCAGCATTTT.

The table lists this clone with a count of one. The chain has TRBV27 and TRBJ2-7; D might be TRBD2 (5 bases). Per germline, CDR1 MNHEY and CDR2 SMNVEV (reference sequence). The CDR3 runs 13 residues. The V gene lost 4 bases and the J gene lost 4 bases, with 11 bases spanning the gap. CDR3: CASSSGVPYEQYF. DNA for the CDR3: TGTGCCAGCAGTTCCGGGGTCCCTTACGAGCAGTACTTC.

This clone was picked up one time. The gene calls are TRBV30 and TRBJ2-5; TRBD2 aligns across 10 bases. CDR3 length: 16 residues. CDR1 is GTSNPN and CDR2 is SVGIG in the germline V gene (reference sequence). The V segment lost 5 bases and the J segment 7 bases; nucleotides outside the gene matches: 16. CDR3 loop: CAWALGGSGRRVTQYF. The CDR3, as DNA: TGTGCCTGGGCCCTGGGGGGTAGCGGGAGGCGCGTGACCCAGTACTTC.

CDR3 DNA sequence: TGTGCCAGCAGTGGTGGAGGGAGCACAGATACGCAGTATTTT. The encoded protein is CASSGGGSTDTQYF. The V and J genes are TRBV25-1 and TRBJ2-3; TRBD2 is a possible D gene (6 bases). This CDR3 is built from 14 residues. Germline assignment: CDR1 MGHDK and CDR2 SYGVNS. The V end lost 4 bases, the J end lost 0 bases, and 8 bases lay between the germline ends. The variable domain in full, with the rest retrieved from reference TRBV25-1 and TRBJ2-3, is EADIYQTPRYLVIGTGKKITLECSQTMGHDKMYWYQQDPGMELHLIHYSYGVNSTEKGDLSSESTVSRIRTEHFPLTLESARPSHTSQYLCASSGGGSTDTQYFGPGTRLTVL.